A single sample gave rise to the 27 T cell receptor beta chains below, sequenced in a study of blood T cell repertoires in COVID-19. Assay: immunoSEQ multiplex PCR; the TCRdb copy retains only in-frame clones and omits some. The sample records about 150,000 clones, approximately 89% being singletons. Sequencing was done on a sample of peripheral blood. The receptors derive from a man aged 55 to 70 with active or convalescent COVID-19.

In its sample, this clone was seen once. DNA for the CDR3: TGTGCCAGCAGTTTTAGCGGGAGACCAAGTAGCACAGATACGCAGTATTTT. Translation gives CASSFSGRPSSTDTQYF. V usage is TRBV28 and J usage is TRBJ2-3; 9 positions agree with TRBD2. Trimming removed 3 bases from V and 0 bases from J; junction bases left unmatched: 7. The CDR3 runs to 17 residues. Germline loops: CDR1 MDHEN, CDR2 SYDVKM.

This chain connects TRBV11-1 to TRBJ1-1; possibly TRBD1 for D (5 bases). V was pared by 4 bases and J by 5 bases, with 11 bases between. The germline V gene encodes CDR1 SGHAT and CDR2 FQDESV (reference sequence). The CDR3 length is 13 residues. The CDR3 DNA follows: TGTGCCAGCAGCTCCGCAGGGAATACTGAAGCTTTCTTT. It translates to CASSSAGNTEAFF.

This sequence joins TRBV5-6 and TRBJ2-1, with D possibly matching TRBD2 (5 bases). Germline V gene data show CDR1 as SGHDT and CDR2 as YYEEEE. The V end lost 4 bases, the J end lost 0 bases, and 14 bases lay between the germline ends. The CDR3 runs 16 residues. The CDR3 sequence: CASSRRWLSSYNEQFF. The DNA of the CDR3 is TGTGCCAGCAGCCGGAGGTGGTTGAGCTCCTACAATGAGCAGTTCTTC.

The V and J genes are TRBV30 and TRBJ2-1; TRBD1 is a possible D gene (6 bases). Germline-derived CDR1 and CDR2 are GTSNPN and SVGIG (reference sequence). V was cut by 0 bases and J by 12 bases, with 18 bases left in between. This CDR3 is built from 14 residues. CDR3 protein: CAWSVGDTLHWQFF. CDR3 DNA: TGTGCCTGGAGTGTAGGGGACACCCTCCATTGGCAGTTCTTC.

This clone was counted between two and nine times. The J gene is TRBJ1-4, the V gene TRBV5-6; unclear D gene. This CDR3 has 13 residues. Germline-derived CDR1 and CDR2 are SGHDT and YYEEEE. The V gene lost 4 bases and the J gene lost 10 bases, with 14 bases spanning the gap. Here the CDR3 DNA reads TGTGCCAGCAGCCCCCCGGGGTCGCGAAAACTGTTTTTT. This gives the protein CASSPPGSRKLFF.

The rearrangement uses TRBV5-8 and TRBJ2-1; the match to TRBD2 covers 8 bases. The trim removed 1 base at V and 2 bases at J, leaving 5 bases unmatched. This CDR3 contains 16 residues. Germline-derived CDR1 and CDR2 are SGHTS and YDEGEE. The CDR3 loop is CASSLRGGRAYNEQFF. As DNA, the CDR3 is TGTGCCAGCAGCTTGCGGGGGGGCAGAGCCTACAATGAGCAGTTCTTC.

The chain links TRBV18 to TRBJ2-1; possible D gene TRBD2, 5 bases. The CDR3 totals 17 residues. Germline V gene sequence: CDR1 KGHSH, CDR2 LQKENI. Trimming removed 0 bases at V and 1 base at J, with 13 bases between. The CDR3 DNA reads TGTGCCAGCTCACCACCGACAAGCGGACTGTCCTACAATGAGCAGTTCTTC. Translated, it gives CASSPPTSGLSYNEQFF. Full variable domain (remainder filled in from reference TRBV18 and TRBJ2-1): NAGVMQNPRHLVRRRGQEARLRCSPMKGHSHVYWYRQLPEEGLKFMVYLQKENIIDESGMPKERFSAEFPKEGPSILRIQQVVRGDSAAYFCASSPPTSGLSYNEQFFGPGTRLTVL.

V usage is TRBV9 and J usage is TRBJ1-3, with D hard to call. The V and J ends lost 4 bases and 1 base respectively, with 9 bases between them. Germline loops: CDR1 SGDLS, CDR2 YYNGEE. The CDR3 sequence is 14 residues long. In DNA, the CDR3 is TGTGCCAGCAGCCTAGCGGGGTCTGGAAACACCATATATTTT. This sequence encodes CASSLAGSGNTIYF.

The count of this clone is one. CDR3 nucleotide sequence: TGTGCCAGCAGTTACTTAGCCCCAAATGAAAAACTGTTTTTT. Its translation: CASSYLAPNEKLFF. The V gene is TRBV6-5, the J gene TRBJ1-4; the D is unclear. The CDR3 spans 14 residues. Germline CDR1 is MNHEY and CDR2 is SVGAGI. V lost 1 base, J lost 5 bases, and 8 bases lay in between.

This clone was recorded once. V usage is TRBV6-1 and J usage is TRBJ2-5; 7 nucleotides line up with TRBD1. The germline gives CDR1 MNHNS, CDR2 SASEGT. Unmatched junction bases numbered 10, after V lost 2 bases and J lost 1 base. The CDR3 has 17 residues. The CDR3 sequence: CASSESRWGQIQETQYF. In nucleotides, the CDR3 is TGTGCCAGCAGTGAATCTCGCTGGGGACAGATCCAAGAGACCCAGTACTTC.

The chain is built from TRBV5-1 and TRBJ2-7; 11 bases match TRBD2. The J segment lost 5 bases and the V segment lost 2 bases, leaving 9 bases of the junction unmatched. The CDR3 contains 16 residues. The V gene's germline CDR1 is SGHRS and CDR2 YFSETQ. CDR3 in amino acids: CASSFKLAGVIHEQYF. In nucleotides, the CDR3 is TGCGCCAGCAGCTTTAAACTAGCGGGAGTGATACACGAGCAGTACTTC.

The chain recombines TRBV19 with TRBJ1-2, with TRBD1 matching over 7 bases. This CDR3 is 13 amino acids long. CDR1 LNHDA and CDR2 SQIVND come from the germline V gene (reference sequence). V shed 4 bases, J shed 3 bases, and the junction held 2 bases outside the gene matches. DNA of the CDR3: TGTGCCAGTAGTAGACAGGGTGACTATGGCTACACCTTC. Its protein product is CASSRQGDYGYTF.

The chain links TRBV28 to TRBJ1-2; D uncertain. CDR1 and CDR2 from the germline V gene are MDHEN and SYDVKM. The CDR3 extends over 13 amino acids. V was pared by 6 bases and J by 4 bases, with 12 bases between. The CDR3 reads CASRRDFVYGYTF. The CDR3 DNA reads TGTGCCAGCAGGAGGGATTTTGTCTATGGCTACACCTTC.

The gene calls are TRBV6-6 and TRBJ1-5; TRBD1 aligns across 7 bases. Germline lookup yields CDR1 MNHNY and CDR2 SVGAGI (reference sequence). This CDR3 has 17 amino acids. Trimming removed 5 bases from V and 7 bases from J; junction bases left unmatched: 17. The CDR3 bases are TGTGCCAGCAGTCCTCTCGGGACAGCAAACGCCAACCAGCCCCAGCATTTT. It encodes CASSPLGTANANQPQHF.

V gene TRBV7-8 combines with J gene TRBJ2-3; D gene uncertain. Trimming pared 3 bases from V and 6 bases from J, leaving 16 bases between. CDR3 length: 15 amino acids. Germline values: CDR1 SGHVS, CDR2 FQNEAQ. This CDR3 is CASSFPLVAVDTQYF. Here the CDR3 DNA reads TGTGCCAGCAGCTTTCCTCTTGTAGCCGTCGATACGCAGTATTTT.

V usage is TRBV6-5 and J usage is TRBJ2-3, with 8 bases aligning to TRBD2. The V and J ends lost 6 bases and 3 bases, in that order; junction bases with no gene match: 2. Per the germline V gene, CDR1 is MNHEY and CDR2 is SVGAGI. The CDR3 has 13 amino acids. CDR3 sequence (DNA): TGTGCCAGCAGGCGGGAGGATACAGATACGCAGTATTTT. Encoded protein: CASRREDTDTQYF.

This chain links TRBV28 with TRBJ1-1, with TRBD1 as a possible D gene (5 bases). The V gene lost 5 bases and the J gene lost 2 bases, with 12 bases spanning the gap. Germline CDR1 is MDHEN and CDR2 is SYDVKM. This CDR3 has 14 residues. The DNA for the CDR3 is TGTGCCAGCAGTAAAAGGAGGGGAAACACTGAAGCTTTCTTT. This sequence encodes CASSKRRGNTEAFF.

The rearrangement links TRBV28 to TRBJ1-5; D unclear. The CDR3 has 18 residues. Germline-derived CDR1 and CDR2 are MDHEN and SYDVKM. V was trimmed by 5 bases and J by 0 bases, leaving 20 bases between them. CDR3 coding DNA: TGTGCCAGCAGTCGTCGTTTTGGGCCGACGGATAGCAATCAGCCCCAGCATTTT. Its protein is CASSRRFGPTDSNQPQHF.

This chain's CDR3 is CASSPSESEAAGELFF. CDR3 sequence (DNA): TGTGCCAGCTCACCTTCGGAGAGTGAGGCCGCCGGGGAGCTGTTTTTT. The chain combines TRBV18 with TRBJ2-2; D remains unclear. Germline assignment: CDR1 KGHSH and CDR2 LQKENI. Trimming cost V 3 bases and J 6 bases, with 17 bases left between them. The CDR3 extends over 16 amino acids.

The chain recombines TRBV18 with TRBJ1-5, with a possible D match to TRBD1 (5 bases). Germline V gives CDR1 KGHSH, CDR2 LQKENI. V lost 3 bases to trimming and J lost 5 bases, with 8 bases between them. The CDR3 sequence is 13 residues long. Here the CDR3 DNA reads TGTGCCAGCTCACCCGACAGCTATCAGCCCCAGCATTTT. Protein: CASSPDSYQPQHF.

The chain carries TRBV25-1 and TRBJ2-2; the D gene is possibly TRBD1 (6 bases). Per germline, CDR1 MGHDK and CDR2 SYGVNS. V lost 2 bases, J lost 3 bases, and 19 bases lay in between. The length of the CDR3 is 18 residues. CDR3: CASSERRRGWKDTGELFF. The CDR3 DNA reads TGTGCCAGCAGTGAACGCCGCAGGGGTTGGAAGGACACCGGGGAGCTGTTTTTT.

The V gene is TRBV28, the J gene TRBJ1-1, with D perhaps matching TRBD1 (5 bases). CDR3 length: 15 residues. Germline V gives CDR1 MDHEN, CDR2 SYDVKM. The V end was cut by 7 bases, the J end by 1 base, with 16 bases between. The CDR3: CASKIGAFENTEAFF. CDR3 coding DNA: TGTGCCAGCAAAATTGGGGCATTTGAGAACACTGAAGCTTTCTTT.

As to this clone: Other DNA sequences of this sample code for an identical CDR3. V and J are TRBV7-3 and TRBJ2-1, with TRBD2 matching 9 bases. This CDR3 is 13 amino acids long. J lost 6 bases, V lost 4 bases, and 1 base had no gene match. The V gene's germline CDR1 is SGHTA and CDR2 FQGTGA. The CDR3 nucleotides are TGTGCCAGCAGCTCGGGACTAGCCAATGAGCAGTTCTTC. Its translation: CASSSGLANEQFF.

The rearrangement uses TRBV7-2 and TRBJ2-7; a possible D gene is TRBD2 (6 bases). V was clipped by 4 bases and J by 0 bases, with 13 bases between them. The germline CDR1 and CDR2 sequences are SGHTA and FQGNSA. This CDR3 has 15 residues. The CDR3 here is CASSYVADYSYEQYF. CDR3 coding DNA: TGTGCCAGCAGCTACGTAGCGGATTACTCCTACGAGCAGTACTTC.

This CDR3 is CASSQATGVNQPQHF. The DNA of the CDR3 is TGTGCCAGCAGCCAAGCGACAGGGGTCAATCAGCCCCAGCATTTT. The chain couples TRBV3-1 (or the pseudogene TRBV3-2) to TRBJ1-5; 8 positions agree with TRBD1. The CDR3 runs to 15 residues. Trimming removed 1 base from V and 3 bases from J; junction bases left unmatched: 2. The germline gives CDR1 LGHDT, CDR2 YNNKEL (reference sequence).

V gene TRBV28 combines with J gene TRBJ2-7; 7 bases align to TRBD1. Looked up from germline, CDR1 is MDHEN and CDR2 is SYDVKM. The CDR3 sequence is 15 residues long. V dropped 3 bases and J dropped 2; count of bases not matched to a gene: 7. The CDR3 DNA is TGTGCCAGCAGTTTGCTAGGGGGCCCCACCTACGAGCAGTACTTC. Translated, it gives CASSLLGGPTYEQYF. Based on the CDR3 plus reference TRBV28 and TRBJ2-7, the full variable domain is DVKVTQSSRYLVKRTGEKVFLECVQDMDHENMFWYRQDPGLGLRLIYFSYDVKMKEKGDIPEGYSVSREKKERFSLILESASTNQTSMYLCASSLLGGPTYEQYFGPGTRLTVT.

The chain uses TRBV30 and TRBJ2-7; 10 positions match TRBD1. Germline V gives CDR1 GTSNPN, CDR2 SVGIG (reference sequence). The CDR3 is 13 residues long. With V trimmed by 5 bases and J by 4 bases, 5 bases remained unmatched. The chain's CDR3 is CAWATGGAYEQYF. The CDR3, as DNA: TGTGCCTGGGCGACAGGGGGCGCGTACGAGCAGTACTTC. Full variable domain (outside the CDR3, taken from reference TRBV30 and TRBJ2-7): SQTIHQWPATLVQPVGSPLSLECTVEGTSNPNLYWYRQAAGRGLQLLFYSVGIGQISSEVPQNLSASRPQDRQFILSSKKLLLSDSGFYLCAWATGGAYEQYFGPGTRLTVT.